The 31 T cell receptor beta chains presented below share a single source sample, sequenced in a study of a mutant IDH1 vaccine in newly diagnosed glioma. Produced via immunoSEQ multiplex PCR; TCRdb's table is partial and in-frame only. The sample records about 54,000 clones, around 80% being singletons. Time point in this sample: baseline, week 1 (first vaccination visit). Sample treatment: pre-vaccination baseline after standard-of-care therapy. This specimen was PBMCs, taken from a glioma patient treated with radiotherapy, temozolomide or both. The source is a man between 18 and 29 years old with glioma.

The table lists this clone with a count of one. The chain has TRBV9 and TRBJ2-1; D may be TRBD2 (6 bases). The length of the CDR3 is 16 residues. Trimming took off 0 bases at V and 7 bases at J, with 17 bases between the two ends. Per germline, CDR1 SGDLS and CDR2 YYNGEE. The DNA for the CDR3 is TGTGCCAGCAGCGTAGTCCTAGCGCCAGCGGAGAATGAGCAGTTCTTC. Its protein product is CASSVVLAPAENEQFF.

This chain links TRBV9 with TRBJ1-1; D call uncertain. This CDR3 has 16 amino acids. Trimming removed 3 bases at V and 2 bases at J, with 17 bases between. Germline V lookup: CDR1 SGDLS, CDR2 YYNGEE. CDR3 residues: CASSGGDQTRNTEAFF. In DNA form, the CDR3 reads TGTGCCAGCAGCGGGGGAGACCAAACCCGCAACACTGAAGCTTTCTTT. The variable domain in full, with the rest retrieved from reference TRBV9 and TRBJ1-1, is DSGVTQTPKHLITATGQRVTLRCSPRSGDLSVYWYQQSLDQGLQFLIQYYNGEERAKGNILERFSAQQFPDLHSELNLSSLELGDSALYFCASSGGDQTRNTEAFFGQGTRLTVV.

The chain joins TRBV9 to TRBJ2-5; D is perhaps TRBD1 (5 bases). V lost 5 bases and J lost 0, with 14 bases in between. This CDR3 has 15 amino acids. From germline, CDR1 is SGDLS and CDR2 YYNGEE. CDR3 coding DNA: TGTGCCAGCAGTGAACTAACAGGTTACCAAGAGACCCAGTACTTC. Translating gives CASSELTGYQETQYF.

This chain joins TRBV5-1 and TRBJ2-7; D unresolved. Germline V gene data show CDR1 as SGHRS and CDR2 as YFSETQ. The CDR3 runs 14 residues. V lost 0 bases and J lost 4, with 11 bases in between. The CDR3 loop is CASSLVAGSYEQYF. The CDR3 DNA reads TGCGCCAGCAGCTTGGTGGCAGGATCATACGAGCAGTACTTC. Variable domain in full (rest from reference TRBV5-1 and TRBJ2-7): KAGVTQTPRYLIKTRGQQVTLSCSPISGHRSVSWYQQTPGQGLQFLFEYFSETQRNKGNFPGRFSGRQFSNSRSEMNVSTLELGDSALYLCASSLVAGSYEQYFGPGTRLTVT.

This sequence joins TRBV18 and TRBJ1-2; TRBD1 might be the D (6 bases). CDR1 and CDR2 (germline): KGHSH, LQKENI. The CDR3 totals 16 residues. Trimming stripped 3 bases from V and 0 bases from J, with 14 bases between. CDR3 sequence reads: CASSPPGTLANYGYTF. DNA of the CDR3: TGTGCCAGCTCACCGCCCGGGACACTGGCTAACTATGGCTACACCTTC.

This sequence joins TRBV4-2 and TRBJ2-5; 8 nucleotides align to TRBD2. The CDR3 runs to 16 residues. J lost 5 bases, V lost 1 base, and 9 bases had no gene match. CDR1 is LGHNA and CDR2 is YNFKEQ in the germline V gene. CDR3 protein: CASSQVPPGLGETQYF. The CDR3 DNA follows: TGTGCCAGCAGCCAAGTTCCCCCGGGACTAGGGGAGACCCAGTACTTC.

The genes are TRBV2 and TRBJ1-1; D call uncertain. The CDR3 loop spans 16 amino acids. Trimming took off 4 bases at V and 2 bases at J, with 17 bases between the two ends. Germline assignment: CDR1 SNHLY and CDR2 FYNNEI. This chain's CDR3 is CASSAPTRRGNTEAFF. The CDR3 DNA follows: TGTGCCAGCAGTGCCCCTACGAGGCGTGGCAACACTGAAGCTTTCTTT.

This chain connects TRBV19 to TRBJ2-3; possible D gene TRBD2, 6 bases. Germline V CDR1 and CDR2: LNHDA, SQIVND (reference sequence). The CDR3 sequence is 13 residues long. V was trimmed by 4 bases and J by 5 bases, leaving 10 bases between them. The CDR3 protein is CASSTPGGDTQYF. The CDR3 DNA is TGTGCCAGTAGTACCCCCGGGGGAGATACGCAGTATTTT.

V is TRBV29-1 and J is TRBJ2-1; 7 bases are a match to TRBD2. The CDR3 covers 14 residues. The V gene's germline CDR1 is SQVTM and CDR2 ANQGSEA. V lost 7 bases and J lost 0; bases outside the gene matches: 6. The CDR3 DNA is TGCAGCGGCGCGCCGGGGGGCTCCTACAATGAGCAGTTCTTC. Translating it yields CSGAPGGSYNEQFF.

This chain uses TRBV7-9 with TRBJ2-7, with a tentative D call TRBD2 (5 bases). V gave up 5 bases and J gave up 7 bases, with 12 bases separating them. The CDR3 has 12 residues. The germline gives CDR1 SEHNR, CDR2 FQNEAQ (reference sequence). CDR3 in DNA: TGTGCCAGCAGCCAAGGGCCGGGGGAGCAGTACTTC. It encodes CASSQGPGEQYF.

V gene TRBV6-1 combines with J gene TRBJ2-5; TRBD2 is a possible D gene (5 bases). Germline V gives CDR1 MNHNS, CDR2 SASEGT. CDR3 size: 13 residues. With 6 bases removed from V and 5 bases from J, the gap between germline ends came to 13 bases. This chain's CDR3 is CASRRETVETQYF. The CDR3 DNA sequence: TGTGCCAGCAGGAGGGAGACGGTGGAGACCCAGTACTTC.

The chain is built from TRBV6-5 and TRBJ1-6; D is unresolved. The CDR3 contains 14 residues. Per germline, CDR1 MNHEY and CDR2 SVGAGI. Trimming shortened V by 0 bases and J by 10 bases, and 10 bases separated the two germline ends. The CDR3 sequence is CASSYSRVQSPLHF. The CDR3 nucleotides are TGTGCCAGCAGTTACTCGAGGGTTCAATCACCCCTCCACTTT.

The chain joins TRBV5-4 to TRBJ1-2; weak D call: TRBD1 (6 bases). Trimming shortened V by 0 bases and J by 4 bases, and 10 bases separated the two germline ends. CDR3 length: 14 amino acids. CDR1 is SGHNT, CDR2 YYREEE, per germline (reference sequence). The CDR3 DNA follows: TGTGCCAGCAGCTTGGTTGGGGGGCCCTATGGCTACACCTTC. It codes for CASSLVGGPYGYTF.

V usage is TRBV4-3 and J usage is TRBJ2-3, with TRBD2 identical over 13 bases. Germline loops: CDR1 LGHNA, CDR2 YSLEER. J was trimmed by 9 bases and V by 0 bases; bases with no gene match: 9. The CDR3 loop spans 17 amino acids. The CDR3 nucleotides read TGCGCCAGCAGCCAAGATATGGGACTAGCGGGGATGTGGACGCAGTATTTT. Protein sequence: CASSQDMGLAGMWTQYF.

The chain joins TRBV30 to TRBJ2-7; 7 bases align to TRBD1. With 1 base clipped from V and 2 bases from J, the junction kept 8 bases outside the gene matches. The CDR3 loop spans 15 amino acids. The V gene's germline CDR1 is GTSNPN and CDR2 SVGIG (reference sequence). This CDR3 is CAWSAQGVGTYEQYF. CDR3 DNA sequence: TGTGCCTGGAGTGCCCAGGGGGTTGGAACCTACGAGCAGTACTTC.

This clone occurred once. The chain recombines TRBV14 with TRBJ1-2; 7 nucleotides match TRBD1. Germline V gene sequence: CDR1 SGHDN, CDR2 FVKESK. After removal of 4 bases from V and 8 bases from J, the junction contained 7 bases not matched to a gene. The CDR3 runs 13 residues. The CDR3 is CASSPQDRAGYTF. Written as DNA, the CDR3 is TGTGCCAGCAGCCCCCAAGACAGGGCGGGCTACACCTTC.

V gene TRBV28 combines with J gene TRBJ1-5; TRBD1 agrees at 8 bases. The V and J ends lost 6 bases and 0 bases, in that order; junction bases with no gene match: 10. This CDR3 comprises 17 residues. The germline V gene has CDR1 MDHEN and CDR2 SYDVKM. This CDR3 is CASSRDRPPYSNQPQHF. The CDR3 bases are TGTGCCAGCAGCCGGGACAGGCCTCCTTATAGCAATCAGCCCCAGCATTTT.

The V call is TRBV19, the J call TRBJ1-1; 9 bases line up with TRBD1. The CDR3 is 12 amino acids. The V segment lost 8 bases and the J segment 3 bases; nucleotides outside the gene matches: 1. Germline V gives CDR1 LNHDA, CDR2 SQIVND (reference sequence). The DNA of the CDR3 is TGTGCCAGTGACAGGGGGGACACTGAAGCTTTCTTT. Translated: CASDRGDTEAFF. Drawing the rest from reference TRBV19 and TRBJ1-1, the complete variable domain is DGGITQSPKYLFRKEGQNVTLSCEQNLNHDAMYWYRQDPGQGLRLIYYSQIVNDFQKGDIAEGYSVSREKKESFPLTVTSAQKNPTAFYLCASDRGDTEAFFGQGTRLTVV.

The genes are TRBV5-1 and TRBJ1-2; no clear D gene. Germline V gene lookup returns CDR1 SGHRS and CDR2 YFSETQ. Between the trimmed V and J ends, which lost 0 bases and 0 bases, there was a span of 12 bases. The CDR3 extends over 16 amino acids. The CDR3 protein is CASSLVFQEANYGYTF. The DNA for the CDR3 is TGCGCCAGCAGCTTGGTATTCCAGGAAGCTAACTATGGCTACACCTTC.

The chain links TRBV5-6 to TRBJ1-6; D is possibly TRBD1 (6 bases). The CDR3 is 13 residues long. In germline, CDR1 is SGHDT, CDR2 YYEEEE. Trimming shortened V by 0 bases and J by 18 bases, and 16 bases separated the two germline ends. As DNA, the CDR3 is TGTGCCAGCAGCTTGGGGGGGCAGACATTACACCACTTT. Protein sequence: CASSLGGQTLHHF.

This clone was seen only a few times. The chain links TRBV6-5 to TRBJ1-1, with D maybe TRBD1 (6 bases). The CDR3 length is 12 residues. From germline, CDR1 is MNHEY and CDR2 SVGAGI. V was trimmed by 2 bases and J by 11 bases, leaving 12 bases between them. The CDR3 coding sequence is TGTGCCAGCAGTTACCCCGGACAGACGGCTTTCTTT. Its translation is CASSYPGQTAFF.

The chain has TRBV6-5 and TRBJ1-4, with D perhaps TRBD1 (5 bases). Trimming left V 6 bases short and J 3 bases short, with 11 bases between. The CDR3 spans 14 residues. Germline CDR1 reads MNHEY; CDR2 reads SVGAGI. The CDR3 DNA follows: TGTGCCAGCAGCCCCGACAGCTCTAATGAAAAACTGTTTTTT. Its translation: CASSPDSSNEKLFF.

The chain employs TRBV6-6 and TRBJ1-1; 7 bases line up with TRBD1. The CDR3 totals 13 residues. Germline CDR1 is MNHNY and CDR2 is SVGAGI (reference sequence). The CDR3 here is CTCLGQQNTEAFF. The CDR3 DNA reads TGTACATGTTTGGGACAGCAGAACACTGAAGCTTTCTTT.

The sample holds one count of this clone. The V and J genes are TRBV14 and TRBJ2-7; D gene uncertain. The CDR3 is made up of 14 amino acids. Germline lookup yields CDR1 SGHDN and CDR2 FVKESK. Trimming shortened V by 4 bases and J by 0 bases, and 10 bases separated the two germline ends. The CDR3 loop reads CASSPKGNSYEQYF. CDR3 in DNA: TGTGCCAGCAGCCCAAAAGGGAACTCCTACGAGCAGTACTTC.

DNA of the CDR3: TGTGCCAGCAGCCCGGCGATTGGGACAGGGGAATACGAGCAGTACTTC. This gives the protein CASSPAIGTGEYEQYF. V gene TRBV4-2 combines with J gene TRBJ2-7, with TRBD1 identical over 10 bases. Germline-derived CDR1 and CDR2 are LGHNA and YNFKEQ. V shed 4 bases and J 4 bases; nucleotides not matched to a gene: 10. The CDR3 covers 16 residues.

The chain joins TRBV7-6 to TRBJ1-1, with D unclear. V was clipped by 4 bases and J by 0 bases, with 6 bases between them. CDR3 size: 13 residues. Germline loops: CDR1 SGHVS, CDR2 FNYEAQ. The DNA of the CDR3 is TGTGCCAGCAGCTCAAACTTGAACACTGAAGCTTTCTTT. Residues: CASSSNLNTEAFF.

The rearrangement joins TRBV7-9 to TRBJ2-7, with D tentatively TRBD2 (6 bases). CDR1 and CDR2 (germline): SEHNR, FQNEAQ (reference sequence). CDR3 length equals 15 residues. Trimming removed 6 bases from V and 5 bases from J, with 20 bases in between. CDR3 residues: CASSSGEHLFNEQYF. CDR3 nucleotide sequence: TGTGCCAGCAGTTCGGGGGAGCATTTGTTCAACGAGCAGTACTTC.

The chain combines TRBV4-2 with TRBJ2-7, with D tentatively TRBD2 (8 bases). Germline values: CDR1 LGHNA, CDR2 YNFKEQ. The CDR3 sequence is 14 residues long. V lost 8 bases to trimming and J lost 4 bases, with 18 bases between them. CDR3 sequence (DNA): TGTGCCAGCTCCCGACAGGGCGGGAGGTACGAGCAGTACTTC. Translated, it gives CASSRQGGRYEQYF.

The count of this clone is one. V gene TRBV5-1 combines with J gene TRBJ1-4, with 10 bases fitting TRBD1. This CDR3 has 17 amino acids. The trim removed 3 bases at V and 8 bases at J, leaving 13 bases unmatched. Per germline, CDR1 SGHRS and CDR2 YFSETQ. The CDR3 spells CASSYTGTGVVGEKLFF. Here the CDR3 DNA reads TGCGCCAGCAGCTACACCGGGACAGGGGTGGTCGGAGAAAAACTGTTTTTT.

The J gene is TRBJ1-1, the V gene TRBV2; 10 bases line up with TRBD1. The germline V gene encodes CDR1 SNHLY and CDR2 FYNNEI. The CDR3 length is 14 residues. With V trimmed by 4 bases and J by 4 bases, 3 bases remained unmatched. CDR3 DNA sequence: TGTGCCAGCAGTGGACAGGGGGCGAGCACTGAAGCTTTCTTT. It specifies CASSGQGASTEAFF. Full variable domain (missing parts from reference TRBV2 and TRBJ1-1): EPEVTQTPSHQVTQMGQEVILRCVPISNHLYFYWYRQILGQKVEFLVSFYNNEISEKSEIFDDQFSVERPDGSNFTLKIRSTKLEDSAMYFCASSGQGASTEAFFGQGTRLTVV.

The V and J genes are TRBV2 and TRBJ2-7, with 12 bases matching TRBD1. The germline gives CDR1 SNHLY, CDR2 FYNNEI. The trim removed 5 bases at V and 5 bases at J, leaving 7 bases unmatched. This CDR3 has 15 amino acids. In DNA form, the CDR3 reads TGTGCCAGCAGTACCGGGACAGGGGGCATCCACGAGCAGTACTTC. As protein: CASSTGTGGIHEQYF.